This TCR beta chain was recorded in a study of cytomegalovirus exposure and HLA in healthy donors. The study ran its PCR with 60 Vbeta and 13 Jbeta primers. The repertoire was sequenced with immunoSEQ multiplex PCR; TCRdb's copy has only in-frame clones and lacks some. The top ten clones hold around 1.3% of a sample with 150,000 to 200,000 clones, around 74% of them seen once. Per germline, CDR1 SGHRS and CDR2 YFSETQ. This CDR3 contains 13 residues. Trimming shortened V by 5 bases and J by 0 bases, and 9 bases separated the two germline ends. The sample holds a few counts of this clone. Material: PBMCs. This chain uses TRBV5-1 with TRBJ2-7; D uncertain. This receptor was obtained from a woman aged 25 to 39 in good health and CMV-seronegative. In DNA form, the CDR3 reads TGCGCCAGCAGTCTAACCATCTCCTACGAGCAGTACTTC. Its translation is CASSLTISYEQYF. Combining the CDR3 with reference TRBV5-1 and TRBJ2-7 gives the whole variable domain KAGVTQTPRYLIKTRGQQVTLSCSPISGHRSVSWYQQTPGQGLQFLFEYFSETQRNKGNFPGRFSGRQFSNSRSEMNVSTLELGDSALYLCASSLTISYEQYFGPGTRLTVT.